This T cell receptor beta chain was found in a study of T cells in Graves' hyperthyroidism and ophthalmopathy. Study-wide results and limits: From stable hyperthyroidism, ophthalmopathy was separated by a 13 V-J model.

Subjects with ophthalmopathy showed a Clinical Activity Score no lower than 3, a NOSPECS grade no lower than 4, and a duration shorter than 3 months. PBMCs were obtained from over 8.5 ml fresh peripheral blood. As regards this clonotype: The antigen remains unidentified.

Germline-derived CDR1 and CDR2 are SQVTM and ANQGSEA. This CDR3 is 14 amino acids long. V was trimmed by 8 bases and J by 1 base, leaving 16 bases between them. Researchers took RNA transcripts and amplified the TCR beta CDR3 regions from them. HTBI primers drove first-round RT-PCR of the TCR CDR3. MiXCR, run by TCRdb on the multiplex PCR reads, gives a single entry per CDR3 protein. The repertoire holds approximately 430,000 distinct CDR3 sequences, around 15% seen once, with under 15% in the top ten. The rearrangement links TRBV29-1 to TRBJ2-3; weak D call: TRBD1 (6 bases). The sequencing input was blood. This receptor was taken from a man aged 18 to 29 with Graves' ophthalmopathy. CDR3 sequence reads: CSFHRTAGTDTQYF. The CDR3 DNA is TGCAGCTTCCATAGGACAGCGGGCACAGATACGCAGTATTTT.